These 21 T cell receptor beta chains were sequenced from one sample in a study of T cell responses to AZD1222 COVID-19 vaccine. Assay: immunoSEQ multiplex PCR; the TCRdb copy retains only in-frame clones and omits some. The sample yields 150,000 or so clones, 80% to 95% seen once. Material: peripheral blood, obtained on day 0 of AZD1222 vaccination. The receptors here all came from an adult in good health.

The chain recombines TRBV28 with TRBJ1-5; D is unclear. This CDR3 is 12 amino acids long. The V gene lost 6 bases and the J gene lost 11 bases, with 14 bases spanning the gap. In germline, CDR1 is MDHEN, CDR2 SYDVKM. In DNA form, the CDR3 reads TGTGCCAGCAGCCTTCCCCTTCTAGCCCAGCATTTT. Translating gives CASSLPLLAQHF.

The chain employs TRBV6-5 and TRBJ2-1; TRBD2 might be the D (6 bases). The germline V and J ends were trimmed by 7 bases and 1 base, with 11 bases remaining between them. The CDR3 consists of 14 residues. Germline CDR1 MNHEY, CDR2 SVGAGI. The CDR3 DNA reads as TGTGCCAGCACCACGGGAGTTTCCTACAATGAGCAGTTCTTC. Its protein is CASTTGVSYNEQFF.

The genes are TRBV2 and TRBJ1-2; maybe TRBD1 (5 bases). CDR1 is SNHLY and CDR2 is FYNNEI in the germline V gene. This CDR3 region has 13 residues. Trimming removed 5 bases at V and 4 bases at J, with 11 bases between. The CDR3 region is CASSIQAPYGYTF. The CDR3 coding sequence is TGTGCCAGCAGTATACAGGCACCCTATGGCTACACCTTC.

V gene TRBV27 combines with J gene TRBJ2-5; D is unresolved. V was cut by 5 bases and J by 7 bases, with 14 bases left in between. The CDR3 is 13 amino acids. Germline V lookup: CDR1 MNHEY, CDR2 SMNVEV (reference sequence). The CDR3 is CASSDSKLGTQYF. The CDR3 DNA reads as TGTGCCAGCAGTGACTCCAAGCTTGGGACCCAGTACTTC.

The chain recombines TRBV3-1 (or the pseudogene TRBV3-2) with TRBJ2-1, with D possibly TRBD2 on 5 matching bases. Trimming removed 1 base at V and 7 bases at J, with 17 bases between. The CDR3 totals 16 residues. The germline V gene has CDR1 LGHDT and CDR2 YNNKEL (reference sequence). This chain's CDR3 is CASSQVVGEGRNEQFF. CDR3 nucleotides: TGTGCCAGCAGCCAAGTGGTGGGAGAAGGTCGGAATGAGCAGTTCTTC.

The V and J genes are TRBV18 and TRBJ1-4; 7 bases are a match to TRBD1. V shed 3 bases, J shed 0 bases, and the junction held 4 bases outside the gene matches. The V gene's germline CDR1 is KGHSH and CDR2 LQKENI. This CDR3 is built from 16 residues. The CDR3 here is CASSPTTGSTNEKLFF. CDR3 in DNA: TGTGCCAGCTCACCCACGACAGGGTCAACTAATGAAAAACTGTTTTTT.

V gene TRBV6-4 combines with J gene TRBJ2-2; D is unclear. The CDR3 has 13 amino acids. V lost 2 bases, J lost 3 bases, and 4 bases lay in between. Germline V lookup: CDR1 MRHNA, CDR2 SNTAGT. CDR3 amino acids: CASSDRYTGELFF. The DNA of the CDR3 is TGTGCCAGCAGTGACAGGTACACCGGGGAGCTGTTTTTT.

This sequence joins TRBV10-3 and TRBJ1-1; D is unresolved. V gave up 8 bases and J gave up 2 bases, with 9 bases separating them. The CDR3 contains 12 residues. The germline gives CDR1 ENHRY, CDR2 SYGVKD. Written as DNA, the CDR3 is TGTGCCATCGGAAGTAGTAACACTGAAGCTTTCTTT. It yields the protein CAIGSSNTEAFF.

The chain has TRBV4-3 and TRBJ2-2, with D perhaps assigned TRBD1 or TRBD2 (5 bases each). The CDR3 is made up of 14 amino acids. V lost 4 bases, J lost 7 bases, and 13 bases lay in between. Looked up from germline, CDR1 is LGHNA and CDR2 is YSLEER. DNA of the CDR3: TGCGCCAGCAGCCTCTTGGGGGAACACGGGGAGCTGTTTTTT. As protein: CASSLLGEHGELFF.

V usage is TRBV5-1 and J usage is TRBJ1-1; D is perhaps TRBD1 (6 bases). Trimming left V 4 bases short and J 11 bases short, with 12 bases between. There are 11 residues in the CDR3. Per the germline V gene, CDR1 is SGHRS and CDR2 is YFSETQ. CDR3 protein: CASSADSRAFF. CDR3 sequence (DNA): TGCGCCAGCAGCGCGGACAGCCGGGCTTTCTTT.

The rearrangement uses TRBV12-3 or TRBV12-4 and TRBJ2-2; maybe TRBD1 (5 bases). This CDR3 spans 13 amino acids. The V gene lost 4 bases and the J gene lost 6 bases, with 9 bases spanning the gap. The CDR3 loop is CASSWAGSGELFF. CDR3 nucleotide sequence: TGTGCCAGCAGTTGGGCAGGGTCCGGGGAGCTGTTTTTT.

V and J are TRBV7-2 and TRBJ1-1, with 9 nucleotides matching TRBD1. With 0 bases clipped from V and 6 bases from J, the junction kept 8 bases outside the gene matches. The germline CDR1 and CDR2 sequences are SGHTA and FQGNSA. The CDR3 runs to 16 residues. The CDR3 here is CASSLAGQGTRAEAFF. The CDR3 DNA follows: TGTGCCAGCAGCTTAGCGGGACAGGGTACGCGGGCTGAAGCTTTCTTT.

The chain is built from TRBV11-3 and TRBJ2-7; D perhaps matches TRBD1 (6 bases). The CDR3 is made up of 13 amino acids. Per germline, CDR1 SGHNT and CDR2 YENEEA. Between the trimmed V and J ends, which lost 5 bases and 5 bases, there was a span of 13 bases. In DNA, the CDR3 is TGTGCCAGCAGCCGAATACAGGGCGACGAGCAGTACTTC. Translating gives CASSRIQGDEQYF.

The table lists this clone with a count of one. The chain has TRBV28 and TRBJ2-7; the D gene could be TRBD1 or TRBD2 (5 bases each). Germline V gene data show CDR1 as MDHEN and CDR2 as SYDVKM. Trimming stripped 2 bases from V and 4 bases from J, with 18 bases between. The CDR3 sequence is 16 residues long. CDR3 sequence: CASSLTYPGTPYEQYF. Written as DNA, the CDR3 is TGTGCCAGCAGTTTAACCTACCCCGGGACCCCGTACGAGCAGTACTTC. Full variable domain (missing parts from reference TRBV28 and TRBJ2-7): DVKVTQSSRYLVKRTGEKVFLECVQDMDHENMFWYRQDPGLGLRLIYFSYDVKMKEKGDIPEGYSVSREKKERFSLILESASTNQTSMYLCASSLTYPGTPYEQYFGPGTRLTVT.

The gene calls are TRBV7-2 and TRBJ1-4; maybe TRBD1 (5 bases). V was trimmed by 3 bases and J by 3 bases, leaving 8 bases between them. The CDR3 has 14 residues. Germline V lookup: CDR1 SGHTA, CDR2 FQGNSA. CDR3 DNA sequence: TGTGCCAGCAGCTTTGGGGGAGCTAATGAAAAACTGTTTTTT. This encodes CASSFGGANEKLFF. The full variable domain, completed using reference TRBV7-2 and TRBJ1-4, is GAGVSQSPSNKVTEKGKDVELRCDPISGHTALYWYRQSLGQGLEFLIYFQGNSAPDKSGLPSDRFSAERTGGSVSTLTIQRTQQEDSAVYLCASSFGGANEKLFFGSGTQLSVL.

The chain has TRBV4-1 and TRBJ2-7; D is unclear. The CDR3 is 13 amino acids. Germline assignment: CDR1 MGHRA and CDR2 YSYEKL. Trimming removed 4 bases from V and 4 bases from J, with 11 bases in between. The CDR3 coding sequence is TGCGCCAGCAGCCGTCAAGCCCAATACGAGCAGTACTTC. Translating it yields CASSRQAQYEQYF.

V is TRBV5-6 and J is TRBJ1-3; 8 nucleotides match TRBD1. Germline V gives CDR1 SGHDT, CDR2 YYEEEE. The V and J ends lost 4 bases and 7 bases, in that order; junction bases with no gene match: 4. The CDR3 length is 13 residues. CDR3 loop: CASSHRGANTIYF. For the CDR3, the DNA is TGTGCCAGCAGCCACAGGGGGGCGAACACCATATATTTT.

Here the CDR3 reads CASSQNSELVLYSGANVLTF. CDR3 coding DNA: TGTGCCAGTAGTCAGAACTCTGAATTAGTCCTATACTCTGGGGCCAACGTCCTGACTTTC. The J gene is TRBJ2-6, the V gene TRBV19; no clear D. The V end lost 5 bases, the J end lost 0 bases, and 23 bases lay between the germline ends. The CDR3 length is 20 residues. Germline loops: CDR1 LNHDA, CDR2 SQIVND (reference sequence).

The chain links TRBV6-1 to TRBJ1-5; D ambiguous. Trimming left V 1 base short and J 6 bases short, with 13 bases between. From germline, CDR1 is MNHNS and CDR2 SASEGT. The CDR3 spans 15 residues. The CDR3 reads CASSEELGLAQPQHF. CDR3 DNA: TGTGCCAGCAGTGAAGAGCTGGGGTTGGCTCAGCCCCAGCATTTT.

This clone was seen once. V gene TRBV10-3 combines with J gene TRBJ1-2; 8 nucleotides align to TRBD1. Germline lookup yields CDR1 ENHRY and CDR2 SYGVKD. This CDR3 is built from 14 residues. With V trimmed by 6 bases and J by 2 bases, 5 bases remained unmatched. As DNA, the CDR3 is TGTGCCATCAGGGGACAGGCCCACAACTATGGCTACACCTTC. Protein product: CAIRGQAHNYGYTF.

The chain employs TRBV28 and TRBJ1-4; D not certain. V was cut by 2 bases and J by 0 bases, with 10 bases left in between. CDR1 is MDHEN, CDR2 SYDVKM, per germline. This CDR3 has 16 residues. The CDR3 reads CASSLTRMPTNEKLFF. In nucleotides, the CDR3 is TGTGCCAGCAGTTTAACCAGGATGCCAACTAATGAAAAACTGTTTTTT. The full variable domain, with the rest looked up from reference TRBV28 and TRBJ1-4, is DVKVTQSSRYLVKRTGEKVFLECVQDMDHENMFWYRQDPGLGLRLIYFSYDVKMKEKGDIPEGYSVSREKKERFSLILESASTNQTSMYLCASSLTRMPTNEKLFFGSGTQLSVL.